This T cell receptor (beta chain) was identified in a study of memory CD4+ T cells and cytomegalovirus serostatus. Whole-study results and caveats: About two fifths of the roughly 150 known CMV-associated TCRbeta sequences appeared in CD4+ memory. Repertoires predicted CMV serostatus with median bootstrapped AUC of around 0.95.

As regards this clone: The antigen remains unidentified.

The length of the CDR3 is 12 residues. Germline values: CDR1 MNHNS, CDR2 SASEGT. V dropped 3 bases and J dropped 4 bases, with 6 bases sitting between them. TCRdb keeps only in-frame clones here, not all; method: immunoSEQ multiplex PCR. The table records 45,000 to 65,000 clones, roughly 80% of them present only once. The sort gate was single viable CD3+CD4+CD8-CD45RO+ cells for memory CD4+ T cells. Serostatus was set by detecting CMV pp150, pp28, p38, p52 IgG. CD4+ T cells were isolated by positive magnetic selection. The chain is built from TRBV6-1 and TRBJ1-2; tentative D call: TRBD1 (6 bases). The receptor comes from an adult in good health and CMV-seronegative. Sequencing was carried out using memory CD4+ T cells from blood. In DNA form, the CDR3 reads TGTGCCAGCAGTGAGGGGGCCTATGGCTACACCTTC. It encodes CASSEGAYGYTF.